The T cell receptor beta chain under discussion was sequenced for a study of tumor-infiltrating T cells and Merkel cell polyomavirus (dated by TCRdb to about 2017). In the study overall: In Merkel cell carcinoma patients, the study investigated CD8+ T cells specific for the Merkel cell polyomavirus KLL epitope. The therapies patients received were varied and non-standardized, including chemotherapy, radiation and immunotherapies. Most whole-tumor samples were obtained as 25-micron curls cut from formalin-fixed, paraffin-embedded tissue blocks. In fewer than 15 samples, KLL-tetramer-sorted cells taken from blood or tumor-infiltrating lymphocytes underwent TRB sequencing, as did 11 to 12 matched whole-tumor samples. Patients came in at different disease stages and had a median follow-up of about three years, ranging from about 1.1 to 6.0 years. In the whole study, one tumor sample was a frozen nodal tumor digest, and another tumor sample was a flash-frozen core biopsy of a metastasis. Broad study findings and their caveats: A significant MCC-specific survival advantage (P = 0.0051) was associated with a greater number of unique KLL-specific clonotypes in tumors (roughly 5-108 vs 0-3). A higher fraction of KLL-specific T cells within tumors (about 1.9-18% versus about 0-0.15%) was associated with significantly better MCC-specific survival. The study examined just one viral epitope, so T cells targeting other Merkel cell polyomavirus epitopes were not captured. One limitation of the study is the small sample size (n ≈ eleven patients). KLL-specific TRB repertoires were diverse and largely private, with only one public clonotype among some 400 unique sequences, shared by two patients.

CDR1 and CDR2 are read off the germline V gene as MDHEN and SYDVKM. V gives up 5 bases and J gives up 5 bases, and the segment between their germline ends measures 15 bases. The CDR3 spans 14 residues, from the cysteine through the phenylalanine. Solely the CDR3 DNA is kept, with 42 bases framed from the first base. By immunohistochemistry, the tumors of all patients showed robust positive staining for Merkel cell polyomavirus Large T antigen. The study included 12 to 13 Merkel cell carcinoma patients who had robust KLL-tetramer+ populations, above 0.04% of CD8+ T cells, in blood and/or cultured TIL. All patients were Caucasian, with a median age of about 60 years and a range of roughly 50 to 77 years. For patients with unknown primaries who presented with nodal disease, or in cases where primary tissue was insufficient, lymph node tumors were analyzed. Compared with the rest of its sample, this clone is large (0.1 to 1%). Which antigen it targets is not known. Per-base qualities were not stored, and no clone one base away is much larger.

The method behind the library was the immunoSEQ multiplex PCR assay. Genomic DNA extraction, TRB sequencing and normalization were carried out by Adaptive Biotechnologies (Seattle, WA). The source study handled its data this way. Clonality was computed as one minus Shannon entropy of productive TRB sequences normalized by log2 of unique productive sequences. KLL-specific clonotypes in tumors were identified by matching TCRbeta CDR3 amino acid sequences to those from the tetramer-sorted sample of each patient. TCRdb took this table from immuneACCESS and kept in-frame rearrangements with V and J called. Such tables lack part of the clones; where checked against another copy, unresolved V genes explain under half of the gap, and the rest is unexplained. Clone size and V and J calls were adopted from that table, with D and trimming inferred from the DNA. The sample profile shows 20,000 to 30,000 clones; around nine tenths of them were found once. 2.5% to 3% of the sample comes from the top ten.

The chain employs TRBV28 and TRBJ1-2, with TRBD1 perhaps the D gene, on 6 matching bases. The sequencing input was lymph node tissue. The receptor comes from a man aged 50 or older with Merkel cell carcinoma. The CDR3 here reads CASSAWTVNYGYTF. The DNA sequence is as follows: TGTGCCAGCAGTGCCTGGACAGTCAATTATGGCTACACCTTC.